The 9 T cell receptor beta chains listed next were all sequenced from one sample in a study of T-cell reconstitution after alpha-beta-depleted transplantation in children. Unique molecular identifiers were built into the TCRbeta library. Using its own MiXCR run on the PCR reads, TCRdb lists one record per CDR3 protein. This sample has 700,000 to 950,000 distinct CDR3 sequences, with about 16% found just once. This material consisted of PBMCs, mostly from graft donor cells, taken 360 days after TCRalphabeta/CD19-depleted stem cell transplant. All receptors derive from a male patient aged 10-17 years who had a stem cell transplant for acute lymphoblastic leukemia, so the T cells may come from the graft donor.

This chain connects TRBV7-8 to TRBJ2-3; D is ambiguous. Trimming removed 2 bases from V and 4 bases from J, with 10 bases in between. Per germline, CDR1 SGHVS and CDR2 FQNEAQ. The CDR3 contains 14 residues. CDR3 coding DNA: TGTGCCAGCAGCTTAATTAGCTCCTCAGATACGCAGTATTTT. It yields the protein CASSLISSSDTQYF.

This clonotype was picked up many times. The chain is built from TRBV11-2 and TRBJ2-1; 10 bases are shared with TRBD2. J gave up 9 bases and V 3 bases, and 5 bases lay outside the gene matches. Germline V lookup: CDR1 SGHAT, CDR2 FQNNGV. The CDR3 has 14 residues. CDR3 in DNA: TGTGCCAGCAGCTTGTCTAGCGGGAGTCTTGAGCAGTTCTTC. Translating it yields CASSLSSGSLEQFF.

This clonotype was detected many times. The rearrangement joins TRBV27 to TRBJ2-1, with D possibly being TRBD2 (6 bases). Germline V gene lookup returns CDR1 MNHEY and CDR2 SMNVEV (reference sequence). This CDR3 has 15 amino acids. Trimming shortened V by 5 bases and J by 1 base, and 12 bases separated the two germline ends. CDR3 protein: CASSVAEGSYNEQFF. The CDR3 DNA is TGTGCCAGCAGTGTAGCGGAGGGATCCTACAATGAGCAGTTCTTC.

This clonotype was observed a handful of times. This chain links TRBV25-1 with TRBJ2-2; D is undetermined. CDR3 length: 14 amino acids. From germline, CDR1 is MGHDK and CDR2 SYGVNS. The V end was cut by 1 base, the J end by 3 bases, with 6 bases between. The CDR3 nucleotides read TGTGCCAGCAGTGAATCTGGATACACCGGGGAGCTGTTTTTT. Amino acid sequence: CASSESGYTGELFF.

The chain combines TRBV28 with TRBJ2-7; 8 nucleotides match TRBD2. The CDR3 is 14 residues long. Per germline, CDR1 MDHEN and CDR2 SYDVKM. Trimming removed 3 bases from V and 6 bases from J; junction bases left unmatched: 7. CDR3: CASSFYGLAGEQYF. DNA of the CDR3: TGTGCCAGCAGTTTTTATGGCCTAGCGGGCGAGCAGTACTTC.

This clonotype has more than one count but fewer than ten. The CDR3 DNA follows: TGTGCCAGCGCCCCAGAAGGGTTGGGCACAGATACGCAGTATTTT. Amino acids: CASAPEGLGTDTQYF. V gene TRBV6-1 combines with J gene TRBJ2-3; D ambiguous. Trimming took 8 bases from V and 1 from J, leaving 16 bases between them. CDR3 length: 15 amino acids. The germline V gene encodes CDR1 MNHNS and CDR2 SASEGT.

This clonotype was observed a handful of times. The chain joins TRBV12-3 or TRBV12-4 to TRBJ2-1; D ambiguous. V shed 3 bases and J shed 6 bases, with 12 bases lying between them. This CDR3 region has 14 residues. CDR3 amino acids: CASSLGGIVNEQFF. In nucleotides, the CDR3 is TGTGCCAGCAGTTTGGGCGGCATAGTCAATGAGCAGTTCTTC.

V and J are TRBV5-1 and TRBJ2-1; 9 nucleotides align to TRBD2. CDR3 length: 14 residues. V shed 4 bases and J 10 bases; nucleotides not matched to a gene: 9. From germline, CDR1 is SGHRS and CDR2 YFSETQ. The CDR3 protein is CASSLGGRVEEQFF. The CDR3 nucleotides are TGCGCCAGCAGCCTAGGCGGGAGGGTCGAGGAGCAGTTCTTC.

This clonotype was detected a few times. The rearrangement links TRBV11-2 to TRBJ2-7; no firm D call. V was clipped by 6 bases and J by 1 base, with 10 bases between them. From germline, CDR1 is SGHAT and CDR2 FQNNGV. This CDR3 is 13 amino acids long. CDR3 nucleotides: TGTGCCAGCAGAACCCCACTTTCCTACGAGCAGTACTTC. Its protein is CASRTPLSYEQYF.